This is a list of T cell receptor beta chains from one sample in a study of T cell responses to AZD1222 COVID-19 vaccine. The data were produced by immunoSEQ multiplex PCR, yet TCRdb's version contains in-frame clones alone and is incomplete. The repertoire includes approximately 72,000 clones, about 88% of them detected once, and roughly 30% sits in the top ten. This specimen was peripheral blood, taken 28 days after the second AZD1222 dose. The receptors shown here come from an adult who received the AZD1222 COVID-19 vaccine. CDR3s leave out the opening cysteine and the closing phenylalanine or tryptophan.

TRBV4-1,TRBJ1-4,ASSQGVTNEKLF
TRBV11-2,TRBJ1-2,ASSRVGDRSNQGYT
TRBV7-9,TRBJ2-3,ASSFMGQGINTQY
TRBV5-1,TRBJ2-7,ASSYSSGEQY
TRBV19,TRBJ1-1,ASSRGRTEAF
TRBV28,TRBJ2-7,ASSLLRLGGVGSYEQY
TRBV6-2/TRBV6-3,TRBJ1-4,ASSYPSLPGQRISTNEKLF
TRBV14,TRBJ2-3,ASNPPGGDTDTQY
TRBV9,TRBJ2-7,ASSPRPGTGTEQY
TRBV4-2,TRBJ2-1,ASSQEVLGEGVL
TRBV5-1,TRBJ2-1,ASSLVQGSYNEQF
TRBV4-2,TRBJ1-2,ASSQDTRAGYGYT
TRBV23-1,TRBJ2-7,ASSDGAGGEQY
TRBV3-1/TRBV3-2,TRBJ2-2,ASSPPPSTNTGELF
TRBV5-6,TRBJ2-7,ASSLPTYEQY
TRBV28,TRBJ2-2,ASSLYRLAGGRVGELF
TRBV11-2,TRBJ1-2,ASSLRGSIGYT
TRBV19,TRBJ2-7,ASSIMGQVSSYEQY
TRBV6-5,TRBJ1-6,ASTPTGVPNSPLH
TRBV19,TRBJ1-2,ASSRTGGDNYGYT
TRBV5-1,TRBJ2-2,ASSLGSLGTGELF
TRBV7-3,TRBJ2-3,ASSTGTSGPPTDTQY
TRBV19,TRBJ2-7,ASSLNSVAY
TRBV25-1,TRBJ1-4,ASSEWGGYTEGEKLF
TRBV4-3,TRBJ2-3,ASSQDLHPLRSRVVTQY
TRBV15,TRBJ1-5,ATSRVQGSNQPQH
TRBV5-6,TRBJ2-7,ASTRWGRAFYEQY
TRBV7-8,TRBJ2-7,ASSQGLAGIYEQY
TRBV28,TRBJ1-1,ASSSESTEAF
TRBV3-1/TRBV3-2,TRBJ1-1,ASSSQGSPNTEAF
TRBV7-9,TRBJ2-7,ASTTLQGREQY
TRBV2,TRBJ1-5,ASSGQNFNQPQH
TRBV30,TRBJ1-4,AWKRLGGRATNEKLF
TRBV2,TRBJ2-5,ASNRWETQY
TRBV14,TRBJ1-3,ASSQPSGNTIY
TRBV5-4,TRBJ2-7,ASSWDKRYEQY
TRBV19,TRBJ2-7,ASSRRQGPDYEQY
TRBV12-5,TRBJ2-3,ASAPGILGGPGDTQY
TRBV5-1,TRBJ1-3,ASSPWGQTRSGNTIY
TRBV3-1/TRBV3-2,TRBJ2-7,ASSQQGVSYEQY
TRBV7-8,TRBJ2-3,ASSSLAGDTQY
TRBV19,TRBJ1-2,ASSTRTGGYT
TRBV5-4,TRBJ2-2,ASSVPRVVGTGELF
TRBV7-3,TRBJ1-5,ASSQTPGSQPQH
TRBV4-1,TRBJ1-4,ASSQVGSGGNEKLF
TRBV9,TRBJ2-7,ASSPVSSSSSYEQY